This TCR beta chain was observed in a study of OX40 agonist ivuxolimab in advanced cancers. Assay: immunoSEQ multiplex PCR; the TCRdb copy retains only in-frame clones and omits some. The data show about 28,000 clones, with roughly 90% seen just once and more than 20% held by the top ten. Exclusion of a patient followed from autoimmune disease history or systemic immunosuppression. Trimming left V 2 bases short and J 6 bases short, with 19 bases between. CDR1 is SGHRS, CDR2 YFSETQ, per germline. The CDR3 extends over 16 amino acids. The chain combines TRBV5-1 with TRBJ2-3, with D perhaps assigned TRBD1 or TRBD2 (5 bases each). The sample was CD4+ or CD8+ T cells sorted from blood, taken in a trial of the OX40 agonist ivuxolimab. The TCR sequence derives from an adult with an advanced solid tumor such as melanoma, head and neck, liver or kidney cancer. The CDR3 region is CASSLGTSSSPDTQYF. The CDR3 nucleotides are TGCGCCAGCAGCTTAGGGACCTCAAGTAGTCCGGATACGCAGTATTTT. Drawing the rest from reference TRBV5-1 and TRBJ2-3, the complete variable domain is KAGVTQTPRYLIKTRGQQVTLSCSPISGHRSVSWYQQTPGQGLQFLFEYFSETQRNKGNFPGRFSGRQFSNSRSEMNVSTLELGDSALYLCASSLGTSSSPDTQYFGPGTRLTVL.